The 27 T cell receptor beta chains listed next were all sequenced from one sample in a study of T cell repertoires in cytomegalovirus infection. In TCRdb, the reads were re-called with MiXCR into one record per CDR3 protein. The sample records about 230,000 distinct CDR3 sequences, approximately 22% being singletons. The sample taken for sequencing was CD8+ T cells from PBMCs. The source is a human donor in good health (CMV status not recorded). Some clones in this sample may be carry-over from other donors' samples.

This clonotype was seen more than once but under ten times. The rearrangement joins TRBV2 to TRBJ1-5, with D possibly being TRBD1 (6 bases). Looked up from germline, CDR1 is SNHLY and CDR2 is FYNNEI. The CDR3 has 16 residues. V lost 0 bases, J lost 3 bases, and 12 bases lay in between. The CDR3 bases are TGTGCCAGCAGTGAAGCGCCAGGGGATAACAATCAGCCCCAGCATTTT. This translates into CASSEAPGDNNQPQHF.

Here the CDR3 DNA reads TGTGCCAGCAGTGGACTAGCCCCGGGGGAGCAGTTCTTC. This translates into CASSGLAPGEQFF. The chain uses TRBV11-1 and TRBJ2-1; TRBD2 matches 8 bases. Trimming at V came to 6 bases and at J to 10 bases, leaving 8 bases not matched to a gene. The germline V gene encodes CDR1 SGHAT and CDR2 FQDESV (reference sequence). CDR3 length equals 13 residues.

This chain uses TRBV28 with TRBJ1-2; D remains unclear. V gave up 2 bases and J gave up 6 bases, with 19 bases separating them. In germline, CDR1 is MDHEN, CDR2 SYDVKM. The CDR3 loop spans 16 amino acids. CDR3 sequence reads: CASSLAGQALKDGYTF. The CDR3 region has the DNA TGTGCCAGCAGTTTAGCCGGCCAAGCACTCAAGGATGGCTACACCTTC.

This clonotype appeared many times. V usage is TRBV28 and J usage is TRBJ1-4; D unclear. V lost 2 bases to trimming and J lost 0 bases, with 7 bases between them. The CDR3 extends over 15 amino acids. Per germline, CDR1 MDHEN and CDR2 SYDVKM. CDR3 sequence (DNA): TGTGCCAGCAGTTTAGCGGCTGCAACTAATGAAAAACTGTTTTTT. Amino acids: CASSLAAATNEKLFF.

The chain employs TRBV14 and TRBJ2-1; D may be TRBD2 (7 bases). V was shortened by 0 bases and J by 2 bases, with 11 bases between the two germline ends. The CDR3 totals 16 residues. Per the germline V gene, CDR1 is SGHDN and CDR2 is FVKESK. CDR3 protein: CASSQEWRGPYNEQFF. The CDR3 DNA reads TGTGCCAGCAGCCAAGAATGGCGGGGGCCCTACAATGAGCAGTTCTTC.

The chain is built from TRBV13 and TRBJ2-3; 12 nucleotides line up with TRBD2. V shed 3 bases and J 2 bases; nucleotides not matched to a gene: 3. The CDR3 has 16 residues. Germline CDR1 PRHDT, CDR2 FYEKMQ (reference sequence). As DNA, the CDR3 is TGTGCCAGCAGCTTTACTAGCGGGGGGATCACAGATACGCAGTATTTT. Translating gives CASSFTSGGITDTQYF.

This clonotype has more than one count but fewer than ten. The rearrangement links TRBV6-4 to TRBJ1-1, with D uncertain. The CDR3 has 14 amino acids. CDR1 MRHNA and CDR2 SNTAGT come from the germline V gene. The V end lost 3 bases, the J end lost 1 base, and 9 bases lay between the germline ends. The CDR3 region is CASSETESNTEAFF. As DNA, the CDR3 is TGTGCCAGCAGTGAAACGGAATCGAACACTGAAGCTTTCTTT.

The chain couples TRBV20-1 to TRBJ1-2; no clear D gene. This CDR3 has 14 residues. Trimming shortened V by 5 bases and J by 3 bases, and 16 bases separated the two germline ends. The germline CDR1 and CDR2 sequences are DFQATT and SNEGSKA (reference sequence). CDR3 nucleotide sequence: TGCAGTGCTGTCCCCAGCGGGTGGTACTATGGCTACACCTTC. Translated: CSAVPSGWYYGYTF.

The chain couples TRBV5-6 to TRBJ1-6; no reliable D call. The CDR3 sequence is 10 residues long. V was clipped by 4 bases and J by 11 bases, with 4 bases between them. The germline V gene encodes CDR1 SGHDT and CDR2 YYEEEE. CDR3 nucleotides: TGTGCCAGCAGCCGACCACCCCTCCACTTT. It is translated as CASSRPPLHF.

This clonotype was seen more than once but under ten times. J is TRBJ1-1 and V is TRBV28; D may be TRBD1 (5 bases). The CDR3 is 16 residues long. With 6 bases removed from V and 0 bases from J, the gap between germline ends came to 17 bases. CDR1 and CDR2 from the germline V gene are MDHEN and SYDVKM. The CDR3 spells CASRQGAGRMNTEAFF. CDR3 sequence (DNA): TGTGCCAGCAGGCAAGGGGCAGGACGAATGAACACTGAAGCTTTCTTT.

The chain is built from TRBV7-9 and TRBJ1-1; D gene ambiguous. V lost 5 bases and J 6 bases, leaving 7 bases between the germline ends. The germline V gene has CDR1 SEHNR and CDR2 FQNEAQ (reference sequence). The CDR3 covers 11 residues. The CDR3 nucleotides are TGTGCCAGCAGCCCCCCCGCTGAAGCTTTCTTT. It translates to CASSPPAEAFF. The complete variable domain, with remaining parts taken from reference TRBV7-9 and TRBJ1-1, reads DTGVSQNPRHKITKRGQNVTFRCDPISEHNRLYWYRQTLGQGPEFLTYFQNEAQLEKSRLLSDRFSAERPKGSFSTLEIQRTEQGDSAMYLCASSPPAEAFFGQGTRLTVV.

This clonotype has only a few counts. The chain combines TRBV10-3 with TRBJ1-1; tentative D call: TRBD1 (6 bases). Trimming shortened V by 3 bases and J by 1 base, and 6 bases separated the two germline ends. CDR3 length: 13 amino acids. The V gene's germline CDR1 is ENHRY and CDR2 SYGVKD. The CDR3 loop is CAISEQGNTEAFF. In nucleotides, the CDR3 is TGTGCCATCAGTGAACAGGGGAACACTGAAGCTTTCTTT.

A few counts support this clonotype. The genes are TRBV6-1 and TRBJ1-1; no definite D call. Germline lookup yields CDR1 MNHNS and CDR2 SASEGT. V was cut by 0 bases and J by 11 bases, with 16 bases left in between. The CDR3 length is 14 residues. The chain's CDR3 is CASSEASGFLGAFF. In DNA form, the CDR3 reads TGTGCCAGCAGTGAAGCTTCCGGGTTCCTAGGGGCTTTCTTT.

The gene calls are TRBV7-2 and TRBJ1-6; 7 nucleotides match TRBD1. V shed 5 bases, J shed 7 bases, and the junction held 5 bases outside the gene matches. CDR1 and CDR2 from the germline V gene are SGHTA and FQGNSA. This CDR3 has 14 residues. Written as DNA, the CDR3 is TGTGCCAGCAGCCCCTGGGACAGCAATTCACCCCTCCACTTT. Its protein product is CASSPWDSNSPLHF.

This clonotype was counted at least ten times. V gene TRBV18 combines with J gene TRBJ2-1, with 9 bases aligning to TRBD1. V shed 3 bases, J shed 8 bases, and the junction held 11 bases outside the gene matches. The CDR3 spans 16 residues. Germline V gives CDR1 KGHSH, CDR2 LQKENI. The DNA for the CDR3 is TGTGCCAGCTCACCCCACGGACAGGGGCCTCTCCATGAGCAGTTCTTC. Its protein product is CASSPHGQGPLHEQFF.

This clonotype was detected ten times or more. J is TRBJ1-2 and V is TRBV28; D remains ambiguous. The ends were cut back, 5 bases at V and 8 bases at J, with 15 bases in the middle. The germline gives CDR1 MDHEN, CDR2 SYDVKM. CDR3 length equals 13 residues. The CDR3 sequence: CASSPPGLQGYTF. The DNA of the CDR3 is TGTGCCAGCAGTCCCCCGGGATTGCAAGGCTACACCTTC.

In DNA form, the CDR3 reads TGCAGTGCTAGAGGGATTCGGGGTGGCAGGGGGATGGACACCGGGGAGCTGTTTTTT. Its translation: CSARGIRGGRGMDTGELFF. V and J are TRBV20-1 and TRBJ2-2, with 7 nucleotides matching TRBD1. V was pared by 1 base and J by 3 bases, with 17 bases of the junction left unmatched. The CDR3 totals 19 residues. Germline V gene data show CDR1 as DFQATT and CDR2 as SNEGSKA (reference sequence).

This clonotype was seen a handful of times. The chain carries TRBV28 and TRBJ2-5; TRBD1 agrees at 7 bases. The CDR3 runs to 16 residues. J lost 1 base, V lost 3 bases, and 8 bases had no gene match. Germline loops: CDR1 MDHEN, CDR2 SYDVKM. CDR3 bases: TGTGCCAGCAGTTTGGTCCAGGGGGTAATCCAAGAGACCCAGTACTTC. Protein sequence: CASSLVQGVIQETQYF. The full variable domain, completed using reference TRBV28 and TRBJ2-5, is DVKVTQSSRYLVKRTGEKVFLECVQDMDHENMFWYRQDPGLGLRLIYFSYDVKMKEKGDIPEGYSVSREKKERFSLILESASTNQTSMYLCASSLVQGVIQETQYFGPGTRLLVL.

This clonotype was recorded once. The V call is TRBV9, the J call TRBJ2-5; perhaps TRBD2 as D (7 bases). The CDR3 loop spans 13 amino acids. Germline V gene lookup returns CDR1 SGDLS and CDR2 YYNGEE. Trimming took off 7 bases at V and 2 bases at J, with 12 bases between the two ends. CDR3 bases: TGTGCCAGCGGAGGGGGGGGGCAAGAGACCCAGTACTTC. Translated: CASGGGGQETQYF.

V and J are TRBV28 and TRBJ1-1, with TRBD1 matching over 7 bases. V was pared by 3 bases and J by 0 bases, with 4 bases of the junction left unmatched. The CDR3 sequence is 15 residues long. Per germline, CDR1 MDHEN and CDR2 SYDVKM. The CDR3: CASSLYRGMNTEAFF. The CDR3 DNA reads TGTGCCAGCAGTTTGTACAGGGGCATGAACACTGAAGCTTTCTTT.

This clonotype was observed a few times. The chain's CDR3 is CASSRQGARIETQYF. The CDR3 DNA sequence: TGTGCCAGCAGTAGACAGGGGGCGCGTATTGAGACCCAGTACTTC. The rearrangement uses TRBV12-3 or TRBV12-4 and TRBJ2-5, with TRBD1 matching over 10 bases. The CDR3 loop spans 15 amino acids. V lost 5 bases to trimming and J lost 5 bases; unmatched junction nucleotides: 8.

Many counts were recorded for this clonotype. The chain joins TRBV6-6 to TRBJ2-1, with D perhaps TRBD1 (6 bases). Trimming removed 5 bases at V and 2 bases at J, with 10 bases between. CDR1 is MNHNY, CDR2 SVGAGI, per germline (reference sequence). The CDR3 has 14 residues. The CDR3 here is CASSLGQTYNEQFF. The CDR3 DNA reads as TGTGCCAGCAGTCTTGGACAGACCTACAATGAGCAGTTCTTC.

The sample holds one count of this clonotype. The rearrangement links TRBV12-3 or TRBV12-4 to TRBJ2-7; the match to TRBD1 covers 9 bases. This CDR3 comprises 14 residues. With 3 bases clipped from V and 4 bases from J, the junction kept 4 bases outside the gene matches. The DNA of the CDR3 is TGTGCCAGCAGTTTCGGGACAGGGCTATACGAGCAGTACTTC. Protein product: CASSFGTGLYEQYF.

As to this clonotype: It may be a read error: a sequence one base away is much more abundant. The chain carries TRBV7-9 and TRBJ2-7; D uncertain. CDR3 length equals 10 residues. Germline loops: CDR1 SEHNR, CDR2 FQNEAQ (reference sequence). V was shortened by 1 base and J by 5 bases, with 0 bases between the two germline ends. The chain's CDR3 is CASSLDEQYF. The CDR3 DNA reads as TGTGCCAGCAGCTTAGACGAGCAGTACTTC.

The chain carries TRBV2 and TRBJ1-1; maybe TRBD1 (6 bases). V was cut by 3 bases and J by 10 bases, with 18 bases left in between. Germline CDR1 reads SNHLY; CDR2 reads FYNNEI. The CDR3 is 14 residues long. The CDR3 loop reads CASSEGAGNLLAFF. The CDR3 bases are TGTGCCAGCAGTGAGGGGGCAGGGAACTTACTAGCTTTCTTT.

This clonotype was counted a few times. The V and J genes are TRBV6-1 and TRBJ2-2; 14 bases are shared with TRBD2. Germline V lookup: CDR1 MNHNS, CDR2 SASEGT. The CDR3 extends over 18 amino acids. J lost 6 bases, V lost 1 base, and 7 bases had no gene match. CDR3 bases: TGTGCCAGCAGTGAAGGGGGACTAGCGGGGGCCCTCTCCGGGGAGCTGTTTTTT. Translated, it gives CASSEGGLAGALSGELFF.

V and J are TRBV20-1 and TRBJ2-2; 11 bases are a match to TRBD2. The CDR3 has 21 residues. Trimming at V came to 0 bases and at J to 5 bases, leaving 20 bases not matched to a gene. Germline values: CDR1 DFQATT, CDR2 SNEGSKA (reference sequence). The CDR3 DNA sequence: TGCAGTGCTAGAGAGCCTTGGATTAGCGGGGGGGCAACAAGGGGGACCGGGGAGCTGTTTTTT. Translated, it gives CSAREPWISGGATRGTGELFF.